This T cell receptor (beta chain) was documented in a study of T-cell reconstitution after alpha-beta-depleted transplantation in children. TCRbeta library construction was performed incorporating unique molecular identifiers. One entry per CDR3 protein results from TCRdb running MiXCR on the PCR reads. The repertoire includes 400,000 to 500,000 distinct CDR3 sequences, about 11% of them detected once, and roughly 5.1% sits in the top ten. This clonotype was detected a few times. Trimming left V 4 bases short and J 5 bases short, with 8 bases between. CDR1 SGHRS and CDR2 YFSETQ come from the germline V gene. The CDR3 runs 12 residues.

This clonotype originated in a human donor who donated a stem cell graft to a child with acute myeloid leukemia. This specimen consisted of PBMCs from the stem cell graft donor, obtained from the stem cell graft. The chain joins TRBV5-1 to TRBJ2-3; no clear D. The CDR3 sequence is CASSGEGDTQYF. CDR3 DNA sequence: TGCGCCAGCAGCGGGGAAGGAGATACGCAGTATTTT.